The present T cell receptor (beta chain) was sequenced within a study of blood T cell repertoires in COVID-19. The CDR3 sequence is 16 residues long. V shed 4 bases, J shed 4 bases, and the junction held 9 bases outside the gene matches. Germline CDR1 reads MDHEN; CDR2 reads SYDVKM. Repertoires were generated with immunoSEQ multiplex PCR, while TCRdb's copy carries only in-frame clones and drops some. Altogether some 200,000 clones are present, around 80% being singletons, with the ten largest covering 9.5% to 15%. The chain links TRBV28 to TRBJ1-2; 10 bases match TRBD1. The source of this sequence is a human donor in a cohort sampled during active COVID-19. Sequencing was done on a sample of peripheral blood. The CDR3 nucleotides are TGTGCCAGCAGTTCAGACAGGGGGCTTCGCGTCTATGGCTACACCTTC. Amino acids: CASSSDRGLRVYGYTF.